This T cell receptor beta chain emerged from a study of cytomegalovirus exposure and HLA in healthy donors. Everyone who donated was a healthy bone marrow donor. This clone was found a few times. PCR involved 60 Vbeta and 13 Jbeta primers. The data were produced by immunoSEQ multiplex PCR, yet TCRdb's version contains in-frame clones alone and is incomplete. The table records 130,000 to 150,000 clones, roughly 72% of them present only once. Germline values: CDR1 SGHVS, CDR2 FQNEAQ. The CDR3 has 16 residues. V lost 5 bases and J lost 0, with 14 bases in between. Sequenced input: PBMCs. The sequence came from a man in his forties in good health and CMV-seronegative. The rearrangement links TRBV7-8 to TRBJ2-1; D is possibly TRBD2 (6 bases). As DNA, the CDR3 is TGTGCCAGCAGCGCCGGGCCGGGGGTCTCCTACAATGAGCAGTTCTTC. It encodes CASSAGPGVSYNEQFF.